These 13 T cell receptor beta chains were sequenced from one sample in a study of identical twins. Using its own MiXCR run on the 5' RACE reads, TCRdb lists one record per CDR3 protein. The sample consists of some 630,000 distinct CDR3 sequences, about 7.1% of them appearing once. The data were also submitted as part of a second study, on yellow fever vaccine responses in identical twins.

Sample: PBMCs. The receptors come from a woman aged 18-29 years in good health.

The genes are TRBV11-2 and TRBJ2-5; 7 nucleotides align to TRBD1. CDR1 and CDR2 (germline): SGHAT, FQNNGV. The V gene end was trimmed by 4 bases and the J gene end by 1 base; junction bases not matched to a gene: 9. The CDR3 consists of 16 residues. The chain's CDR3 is CASSSGPGQLQETQYF. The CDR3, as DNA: TGTGCCAGCAGCTCCGGCCCGGGACAGCTCCAAGAGACCCAGTACTTC.

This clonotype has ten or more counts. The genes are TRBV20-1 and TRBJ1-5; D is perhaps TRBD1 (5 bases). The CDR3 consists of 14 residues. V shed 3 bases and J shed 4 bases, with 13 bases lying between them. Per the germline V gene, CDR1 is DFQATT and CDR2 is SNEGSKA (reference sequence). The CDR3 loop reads CSASDRSFNQPQHF. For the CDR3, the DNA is TGCAGTGCTAGTGACAGAAGTTTTAATCAGCCCCAGCATTTT.

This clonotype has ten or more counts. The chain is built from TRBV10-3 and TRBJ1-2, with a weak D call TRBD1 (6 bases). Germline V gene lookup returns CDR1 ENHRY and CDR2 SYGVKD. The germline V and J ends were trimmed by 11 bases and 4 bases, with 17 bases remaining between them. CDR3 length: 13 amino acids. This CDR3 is CAVRPDRSYGYTF. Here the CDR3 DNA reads TGTGCCGTCCGACCCGACAGGAGCTATGGCTACACCTTC.

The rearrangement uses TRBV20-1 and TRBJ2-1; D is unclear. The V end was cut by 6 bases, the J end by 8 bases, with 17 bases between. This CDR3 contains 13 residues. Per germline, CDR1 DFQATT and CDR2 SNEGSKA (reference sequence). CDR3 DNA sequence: TGCAGTGCGAGAAGGGCCTCTCTGGATGAGCAGTTCTTC. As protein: CSARRASLDEQFF.

CDR3 protein: CASKASGRVWEETQYF. The CDR3 region has the DNA TGTGCCAGCAAAGCTAGCGGGAGGGTTTGGGAAGAGACCCAGTACTTC. J is TRBJ2-5 and V is TRBV2, with 12 bases fitting TRBD2. The ends lost 7 bases at V and 3 bases at J; junction bases unmatched: 9. Germline V gene lookup returns CDR1 SNHLY and CDR2 FYNNEI. This CDR3 is built from 16 residues.

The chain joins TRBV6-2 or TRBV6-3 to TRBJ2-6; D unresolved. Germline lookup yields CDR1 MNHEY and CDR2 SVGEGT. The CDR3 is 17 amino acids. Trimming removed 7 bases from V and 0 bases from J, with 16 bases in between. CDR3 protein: CASTPAPGYSGANVLTF. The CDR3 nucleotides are TGTGCCAGCACCCCAGCCCCGGGCTACTCTGGGGCCAACGTCCTGACTTTC.

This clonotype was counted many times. CDR3 sequence: CASGVDGSRYNEQFF. CDR3 sequence (DNA): TGTGCTAGTGGTGTCGACGGGAGTCGGTACAATGAGCAGTTCTTC. The J gene is TRBJ2-1, the V gene TRBV12-5; D might be TRBD2 (6 bases). V was cut by 5 bases and J by 4 bases, with 15 bases left in between. The length of the CDR3 is 15 residues. Germline assignment: CDR1 LGHNT and CDR2 FRNRAP.

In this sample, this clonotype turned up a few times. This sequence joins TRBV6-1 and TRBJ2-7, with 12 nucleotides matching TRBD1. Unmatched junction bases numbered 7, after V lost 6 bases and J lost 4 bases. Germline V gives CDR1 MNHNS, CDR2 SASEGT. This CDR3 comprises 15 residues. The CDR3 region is CASSSLGQGAYEQYF. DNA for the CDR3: TGTGCCAGCAGCTCCTTGGGACAGGGGGCTTACGAGCAGTACTTC.

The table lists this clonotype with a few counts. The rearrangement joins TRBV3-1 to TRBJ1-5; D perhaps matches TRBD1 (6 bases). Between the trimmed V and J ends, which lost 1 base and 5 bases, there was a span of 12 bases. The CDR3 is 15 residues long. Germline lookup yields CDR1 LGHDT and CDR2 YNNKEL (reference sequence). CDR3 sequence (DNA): TGTGCCAGCAGCCAAGGAGGCAGGGGAGATCAGCCCCAGCATTTT. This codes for CASSQGGRGDQPQHF.

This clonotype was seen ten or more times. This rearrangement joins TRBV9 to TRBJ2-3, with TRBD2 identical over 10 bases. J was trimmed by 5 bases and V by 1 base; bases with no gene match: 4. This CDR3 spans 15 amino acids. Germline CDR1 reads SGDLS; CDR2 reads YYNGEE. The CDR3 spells CASSVLAGGLDTQYF. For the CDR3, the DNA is TGTGCCAGCAGCGTATTAGCGGGAGGCCTAGATACGCAGTATTTT.

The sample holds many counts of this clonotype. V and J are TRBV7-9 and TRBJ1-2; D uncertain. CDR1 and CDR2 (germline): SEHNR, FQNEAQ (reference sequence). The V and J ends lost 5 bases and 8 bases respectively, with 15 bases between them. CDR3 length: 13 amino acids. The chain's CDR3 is CASSKAAEVGYTF. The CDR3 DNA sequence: TGTGCCAGCAGCAAGGCAGCGGAAGTCGGCTACACCTTC.

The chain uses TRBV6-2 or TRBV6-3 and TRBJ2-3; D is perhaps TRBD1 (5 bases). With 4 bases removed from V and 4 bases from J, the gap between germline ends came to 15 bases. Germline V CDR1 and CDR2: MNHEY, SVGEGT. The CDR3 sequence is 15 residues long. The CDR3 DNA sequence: TGTGCCAGCAGTTTTAAGGGGTCGGCGGCAGATACGCAGTATTTT. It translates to CASSFKGSAADTQYF.

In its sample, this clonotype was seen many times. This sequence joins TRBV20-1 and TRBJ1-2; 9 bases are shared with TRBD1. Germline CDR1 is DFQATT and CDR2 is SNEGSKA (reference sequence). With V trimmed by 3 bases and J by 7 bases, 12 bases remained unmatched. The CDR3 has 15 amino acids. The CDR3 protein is CSASSILGTGSGYTF. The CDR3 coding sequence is TGCAGTGCTAGTAGTATCCTAGGGACAGGGAGTGGCTACACCTTC.